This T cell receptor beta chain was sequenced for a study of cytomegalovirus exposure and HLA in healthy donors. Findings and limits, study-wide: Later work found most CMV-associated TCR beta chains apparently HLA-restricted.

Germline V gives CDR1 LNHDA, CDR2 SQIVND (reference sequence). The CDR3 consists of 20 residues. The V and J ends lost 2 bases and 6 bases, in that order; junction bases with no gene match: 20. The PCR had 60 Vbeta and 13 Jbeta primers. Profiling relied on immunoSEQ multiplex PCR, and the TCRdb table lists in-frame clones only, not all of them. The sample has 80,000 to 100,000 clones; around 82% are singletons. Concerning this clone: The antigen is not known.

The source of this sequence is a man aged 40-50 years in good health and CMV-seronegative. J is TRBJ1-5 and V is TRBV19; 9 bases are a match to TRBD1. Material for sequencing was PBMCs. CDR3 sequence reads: CASSIFHRSTGGARGQPQHF. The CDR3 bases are TGTGCCAGTAGTATATTCCACCGAAGTACAGGGGGCGCGAGGGGTCAGCCCCAGCATTTT.